This T cell receptor (beta chain) came from a study of PD-1 blockade in mismatch repair-deficient tumors. Findings and caveats of the study: Tumor-resident clones, often absent from pretreatment blood, expanded after pembrolizumab and then contracted.

Note on this clone: Its antigen is still unknown.

The germline V and J ends were trimmed by 2 bases and 1 base, with 9 bases remaining between them. This CDR3 spans 14 amino acids. The germline V gene encodes CDR1 ENHRY and CDR2 SYGVKD. TCRdb's table, derived via immunoSEQ multiplex PCR, lists solely in-frame clones and lacks some. The sample records some 110,000 clones, 65% to 80% being singletons. The receptor was isolated from an adult with mismatch repair-deficient cancer. This specimen consisted of peripheral blood, obtained more than 58 weeks after starting pembrolizumab. The chain carries TRBV10-3 and TRBJ2-7; a weak D match, TRBD2 (6 bases). In DNA form, the CDR3 reads TGTGCCATCAGTGAGACTAGCCTTTCCTACGAGCAGTACTTC. Protein sequence: CAISETSLSYEQYF.